The rows below give T cell receptor beta chains drawn from one sample of a study of radiotherapy plus CTLA-4 blockade in lung cancer. Using immunoSEQ multiplex PCR, the repertoire was profiled, and TCRdb retains in-frame clones only, with some absent. This sample has over 75,000 clones, with approximately 83% found just once. The specimen was peripheral blood, collected from a patient treated with radiotherapy plus ipilimumab. The receptors stem from a human donor with non-small cell lung cancer who had stable disease on radiotherapy plus ipilimumab. Each CDR3 is given with its conserved first and last residue. Fields, in order: V gene, clone size, J gene, D gene, CDR3 protein, CDR3 DNA. D genes are given only for firm matches. Only part of the rows carry a size: once, few, many, or a class if the clone is expanded.

V: TRBV6-6
size: .
J: TRBJ1-2
D: .
CDR3: CASSSLEGNYGYTF
DNA: TGTGCCAGCAGCTCTTTAGAGGGAAACTATGGCTACACCTTC

V: TRBV27
size: .
J: TRBJ2-3
D: .
CDR3: CASSLWPGQGDTQYF
DNA: TGTGCCAGCAGTTTATGGCCGGGGCAGGGAGATACGCAGTATTTT

V: TRBV2
size: .
J: TRBJ1-2
D: TRBD1
CDR3: CASKRGGGYGYTF
DNA: TGTGCCAGCAAACGAGGGGGCGGATATGGCTACACCTTC

V: TRBV30
size: .
J: TRBJ1-2
D: .
CDR3: CAWSAERGREGVGGYGYTF
DNA: TGTGCCTGGAGTGCAGAACGGGGCAGGGAGGGAGTAGGGGGCTATGGCTACACCTTC

V: TRBV5-1
size: .
J: TRBJ2-5
D: TRBD2
CDR3: CASSLASSGGQETQYF
DNA: TGCGCCAGCAGCTTGGCCTCATCGGGAGGGCAAGAGACCCAGTACTTC

V: TRBV6-4
size: once
J: TRBJ1-5
D: .
CDR3: CASSDQAGLRPQHF
DNA: TGTGCCAGCAGTGACCAGGCCGGACTACGGCCCCAGCATTTT

V: TRBV4-2
size: .
J: TRBJ1-2
D: TRBD1
CDR3: CASSQPGTGTYGYTF
DNA: TGTGCCAGCAGCCAACCCGGGACAGGGACCTATGGCTACACCTTC

V: TRBV6-5
size: .
J: TRBJ1-1
D: .
CDR3: CASSASITSNTEAFF
DNA: TGTGCCAGCAGTGCCTCCATTACGTCGAACACTGAAGCTTTCTTT

V: TRBV2
size: .
J: TRBJ2-7
D: .
CDR3: CASKQGIYEQYF
DNA: TGTGCCAGCAAGCAGGGGATCTACGAGCAGTACTTC

V: TRBV30
size: .
J: TRBJ2-3
D: .
CDR3: CAWSVSPWDTQYF
DNA: TGTGCCTGGAGTGTAAGCCCCTGGGATACGCAGTATTTT

V: TRBV11-2
size: .
J: TRBJ2-3
D: .
CDR3: CASRGGKRIGTQYF
DNA: TGTGCCAGCAGGGGTGGGAAGAGGATTGGTACGCAGTATTTT

V: TRBV11-2
size: once
J: TRBJ2-5
D: TRBD2
CDR3: CASSPGGWATQYF
DNA: TGTGCCAGCAGCCCCGGGGGGTGGGCGACCCAGTACTTC

V: TRBV28
size: .
J: TRBJ1-1
D: TRBD1
CDR3: CASNGVGHGGQQGGLGAFF
DNA: TGTGCCAGCAATGGAGTCGGACATGGGGGGCAACAAGGGGGCCTTGGAGCTTTCTTT

V: TRBV7-3
size: .
J: TRBJ2-6
D: .
CDR3: CASSLLGANVLTF
DNA: TGTGCCAGCAGCTTACTCGGGGCCAACGTCCTGACTTTC

V: TRBV7-7
size: .
J: TRBJ2-5
D: TRBD2
CDR3: CASSLGNLAGETQYF
DNA: TGTGCTAGCAGCTTAGGAAACTTAGCGGGGGAGACCCAGTACTTC

V: TRBV19
size: few
J: TRBJ1-5
D: .
CDR3: CASSIMPGNQPQHF
DNA: TGTGCCAGTAGTATCATGCCTGGAAATCAGCCCCAGCATTTT

V: TRBV12-2
size: .
J: TRBJ1-3
D: .
CDR3: CASRSGNTIYF
DNA: TGTGCAAGTCGATCTGGAAACACCATATATTTT

V: TRBV19
size: .
J: TRBJ2-7
D: .
CDR3: CASSRDKSYEQYF
DNA: TGTGCCAGTAGCCGGGACAAATCCTACGAGCAGTACTTC

V: TRBV30
size: .
J: TRBJ1-4
D: .
CDR3: CAWSGQLNEKLFF
DNA: TGTGCCTGGAGTGGTCAGCTAAATGAAAAACTGTTTTTT

V: TRBV5-1
size: .
J: TRBJ2-4
D: TRBD2
CDR3: CASSSELGTSGIQYF
DNA: TGCGCCAGCAGCTCAGAGCTAGGGACTAGCGGGATTCAGTACTTC

V: TRBV18
size: few
J: TRBJ2-7
D: .
CDR3: CASSRQDYEQYF
DNA: TGTGCCAGCTCACGGCAGGACTACGAGCAGTACTTC

V: TRBV6-1
size: few
J: TRBJ2-3
D: TRBD2
CDR3: CASSAPAGGPRDTQYF
DNA: TGTGCCAGCAGTGCCCCTGCGGGAGGGCCAAGAGATACGCAGTATTTT

V: TRBV2
size: .
J: TRBJ2-7
D: .
CDR3: CATAMDGGAAYEQYF
DNA: TGTGCCACCGCGATGGATGGCGGGGCCGCCTACGAGCAGTACTTC

V: TRBV2
size: .
J: TRBJ2-7
D: TRBD2
CDR3: CASRSQVGGTYEQYF
DNA: TGTGCCAGCAGATCACAGGTGGGGGGGACCTACGAGCAGTACTTC

V: TRBV27
size: few
J: TRBJ1-1
D: .
CDR3: CASSLSTWTEAFF
DNA: TGTGCCAGCAGCTTATCGACGTGGACTGAAGCTTTCTTT

V: TRBV7-9
size: .
J: TRBJ2-3
D: TRBD2
CDR3: CASSYGAGGPGDTQYF
DNA: TGTGCCAGCAGCTACGGAGCGGGGGGGCCGGGAGATACGCAGTATTTT

V: TRBV9
size: .
J: TRBJ1-1
D: .
CDR3: CASSPRGVNTEAFF
DNA: TGTGCCAGCAGCCCTCGGGGGGTGAACACTGAAGCTTTCTTT

V: TRBV6-5
size: .
J: TRBJ1-1
D: .
CDR3: CASSGVNTEAFF
DNA: TGTGCCAGCTCTGGTGTGAACACTGAAGCTTTCTTT

V: TRBV6-6
size: .
J: TRBJ1-2
D: TRBD1
CDR3: CASSYSGGPQGHTF
DNA: TGTGCCAGCAGTTACTCGGGGGGGCCACAGGGGCACACCTTC

V: TRBV28
size: .
J: TRBJ1-5
D: .
CDR3: CASSRLQINQPQHF
DNA: TGTGCCAGCAGCCGCTTGCAGATCAATCAGCCCCAGCATTTT

V: TRBV2
size: .
J: TRBJ2-7
D: TRBD1
CDR3: CASRTGGDFGEQYF
DNA: TGTGCCAGCAGAACAGGGGGCGATTTTGGCGAGCAGTACTTC